The T cell receptor (beta chain) described here comes from a study of blood T cell repertoires in COVID-19 (TCRdb year 2020). Regarding the research as a whole: Collaborator samples came from the United States, Italy and Spain and covered acute and convalescent phases of COVID-19. The prospective study material was composed of cDNA or gDNA derived from T cells, B-cell-depleted T cells, or PBMCs. Subjects who had been exposed to COVID-19, were actively infected with it, or had recovered from it provided the deeply sampled blood TCRbeta repertoires that made up the dataset. Where available, HLA class I and class II types were obtained from metadata supplied by the sample provider rather than from assay-based typing. A de-identified subject ID, COVID-19 status, age in years and sex were almost always included in the sample metadata. The repertoires were released in a freely available public database intended as a resource for research on the immune response to SARS-CoV-2. Samples were obtained from the ongoing ImmuneRACE study (first 160 participants) and from over a thousand subjects provided by 6 global collaborators.

Results the study describes overall, beyond this receptor: The amount of clinical and demographic metadata varied by source and participant and was provided uncurated.

Each collaborating institution followed its own protocols to collect whole blood in K2EDTA tubes. For TCRbeta analysis, collaborators shipped samples in one of three forms: frozen whole blood, isolated PBMCs, or DNA extracted from either of those sample types. A note on this clone: Its recognized antigen is unknown. No base quality values were provided; no much bigger clone lies one nucleotide off.

The immunoSEQ Assay, a bias-controlled multiplex PCR, was used to amplify TCRbeta CDR3 regions from genomic DNA. On the study's bioinformatics: Within the assay, amplification of reference gene primers was used to estimate how many nucleated cells each sample contained. To quantify the absolute abundance of each unique TCRbeta CDR3 rearrangement, sequence reads were collapsed and filtered. For each sample, productive Simpson clonality was calculated by taking the square root of Simpson's diversity index across productive rearrangements. TCRdb limited this immuneACCESS table to in-frame rearrangements with V and J called. A share of clones is missing; checked studies link under half to unresolved V genes, and the rest is unexplained. V and J calls and clone size are as listed in that table; D and trimming were resolved from the DNA. A total of 30,000 to 45,000 clones appear in this sample, 85% of them only once. Roughly 14% of the sample lies in the top ten.

The receptor's source is a human donor in a cohort sampled during active COVID-19. The specimen sequenced was peripheral blood.

The CDR3 reads CASSATTGVGGYTF. At the DNA level, the sequence is TGTGCCAGCAGTGCAACCACAGGGGTGGGGGGCTACACCTTC. The sequence is built from TRBV27 and TRBJ1-2; TRBD1 aligns with 7 central bases. The CDR3 goes from the cysteine to the phenylalanine over 14 residues. Only CDR3 DNA is held: 42 bases, read in frame from base 1. Clipping removes 5 bases from V and 8 bases from J, with 11 as the unmatched junction base count. The germline V gene (reference sequence) yields MNHEY for CDR1 and SMNVEV for CDR2.